This is a list of T cell receptor beta chains from one sample in a study of OX40 agonist ivuxolimab in advanced cancers. Method: immunoSEQ multiplex PCR; TCRdb's copy keeps in-frame clones and lacks some. The top ten clones hold less than 2.5% of a sample with tens of thousands of clones, 85% of them seen once. The source material was CD4+ or CD8+ T cells sorted from blood, sampled in a trial of the OX40 agonist ivuxolimab. The receptors originated from an adult with an advanced solid tumor such as melanoma, head and neck, liver or kidney cancer. Both conserved end residues are part of each CDR3. D genes are given only for firm matches. Rows give clone size only sometimes, using once, few, many, or a class for an expanded clone.

V gene,J gene,D gene,CDR3 length,clone size,CDR3 protein,CDR3 DNA
TRBV28,TRBJ1-3,TRBD1,16,once,CASSTGQGVFGNTIYF,TGTGCCAGCAGTACGGGACAGGGGGTTTTTGGAAACACCATATATTTT
TRBV10-2,TRBJ2-7,-,11,-,CASRGGGEQYF,TGCGCCAGCAGAGGGGGTGGCGAGCAGTACTTC
TRBV7-2,TRBJ1-5,-,15,-,CASSFEGEEGQPQHF,TGTGCCAGCAGCTTTGAGGGCGAGGAGGGTCAGCCCCAGCATTTT
TRBV6-5,TRBJ1-2,-,15,-,CASSYGAADGYGYTF,TGTGCCAGCAGTTACGGGGCAGCCGACGGCTATGGCTACACCTTC
TRBV7-8,TRBJ2-3,-,15,-,CASSLGFRETDTQYF,TGTGCCAGCAGCTTAGGTTTCAGGGAGACAGATACGCAGTATTTT
TRBV2,TRBJ1-2,TRBD1,13,once,CASISGQGYGYTF,TGTGCCAGCATTTCCGGACAGGGCTATGGCTACACCTTC
TRBV7-3,TRBJ2-1,TRBD2,19,-,CASSPFGLAGGYSGNEQFF,TGTGCCAGCAGCCCCTTCGGGCTAGCGGGGGGCTATAGTGGAAATGAGCAGTTCTTC
TRBV2,TRBJ2-5,-,14,-,CASRSFYRVETQYF,TGTGCCAGCAGATCGTTTTACAGGGTAGAGACCCAGTACTTC
TRBV25-1,TRBJ2-1,-,14,-,CASSEPPGHNEQFF,TGTGCCAGCAGTGAACCACCGGGCCACAATGAGCAGTTCTTC
TRBV4-3,TRBJ2-3,-,13,-,CASSQRGTDTQYF,TGCGCCAGCAGCCAGCGAGGCACAGATACGCAGTATTTT
TRBV5-1,TRBJ2-7,TRBD2,13,-,CASRRGAAYEQYF,TGCGCCAGCCGGCGGGGGGCCGCCTACGAGCAGTACTTC
TRBV19,TRBJ1-4,-,15,once,CASRGTDGVGEKLFF,TGTGCCAGTAGAGGGACGGACGGAGTAGGGGAAAAACTGTTTTTT
TRBV4-1,TRBJ2-7,-,16,few,CASSQDGWDGPYEQYF,TGCGCCAGCAGCCAAGATGGTTGGGACGGCCCCTACGAGCAGTACTTC
TRBV10-3,TRBJ1-3,TRBD1,14,-,CAIKGDSSGNTIYF,TGTGCCATCAAGGGGGACAGCTCTGGAAACACCATATATTTT
TRBV4-1,TRBJ2-1,TRBD2,17,-,CASSQTNLAGVLGEQFF,TGCGCCAGCAGCCAAACTAACCTAGCGGGGGTGCTGGGTGAGCAGTTCTTC
TRBV5-1,TRBJ2-4,-,16,once,CASSLAGGQAKNIQYF,TGCGCCAGCAGCTTGGCCGGGGGCCAAGCCAAAAACATTCAGTACTTC
TRBV6-1,TRBJ2-7,-,15,-,CASSEIVAGGGEQYF,TGTGCCAGCAGTGAAATTGTGGCAGGGGGAGGAGAGCAGTACTTC
TRBV7-6,TRBJ2-5,-,17,-,CASSLAIFGGGEETQYF,TGTGCCAGCAGCTTAGCAATTTTTGGGGGGGGCGAGGAGACCCAGTACTTC
TRBV10-2,TRBJ1-1,-,15,-,CASSVSVAGATEAFF,TGCGCCAGCAGTGTAAGTGTGGCAGGGGCCACTGAAGCTTTCTTT
TRBV5-5,TRBJ1-5,-,15,-,CASSLWGDSNQPQHF,TGTGCCAGCAGCCTTTGGGGGGATAGCAATCAGCCCCAGCATTTT
TRBV12-5,TRBJ1-5,-,13,-,CASGWDSGQPQHF,TGTGCTAGTGGTTGGGATAGCGGGCAGCCCCAGCATTTT
TRBV7-3,TRBJ2-2,TRBD2,15,-,CASSVAGGLTGELFF,TGTGCCAGCAGCGTAGCGGGGGGGCTCACCGGGGAGCTGTTTTTT
TRBV11-2,TRBJ2-3,-,14,-,CASSFARGADTQYF,TGTGCCAGCAGCTTCGCACGGGGCGCAGATACGCAGTATTTT
TRBV4-3,TRBJ1-5,-,13,-,CASSQDSGQPQHF,TGCGCCAGCAGCCAAGATTCGGGACAGCCCCAGCATTTT
TRBV4-1,TRBJ1-2,TRBD1,14,-,CASSPDREAYGYTF,TGCGCCAGCAGCCCGGACAGGGAGGCTTATGGCTACACCTTC
TRBV28,TRBJ2-2,-,17,-,CASSLGGMGRRSGELFF,TGTGCCAGCAGTTTAGGCGGGATGGGACGTCGGAGCGGGGAGCTGTTTTTT
TRBV9,TRBJ2-1,TRBD1,15,-,CASSWTGEGYNEQFF,TGTGCCAGCAGCTGGACAGGGGAAGGCTACAATGAGCAGTTCTTC
TRBV6-5,TRBJ2-4,TRBD1,15,-,CASRGAGGAKNIQYF,TGTGCCAGCAGGGGGGCAGGGGGAGCCAAAAACATTCAGTACTTC
TRBV4-2,TRBJ1-2,TRBD1,19,-,CASSQEPGQGRSVARGYTF,TGTGCCAGCAGCCAAGAACCGGGACAGGGTCGATCTGTTGCGCGAGGCTACACCTTC
TRBV5-1,TRBJ1-1,-,16,once,CASSRGGASTNTEAFF,TGCGCCAGCAGCCGAGGGGGGGCCAGTACGAACACTGAAGCTTTCTTT
TRBV10-3,TRBJ1-5,-,15,-,CAISESTGSNQPQHF,TGTGCCATCAGTGAGTCGACAGGTAGCAATCAGCCCCAGCATTTT
TRBV10-3,TRBJ1-1,-,13,-,CAISGVPGDGAFF,TGTGCCATCAGTGGGGTTCCGGGAGATGGAGCTTTCTTT
TRBV5-1,TRBJ2-1,TRBD2,15,-,CASQPLAGGYNEQFF,TGCGCCAGCCAACCCCTAGCGGGGGGCTACAATGAGCAGTTCTTC
TRBV9,TRBJ1-2,TRBD1,14,-,CASNKLTGRSGYTF,TGTGCCAGCAACAAACTGACAGGGAGGTCTGGCTACACCTTC
TRBV11-2,TRBJ2-1,-,16,-,CASSSPSGLSYNEQFF,TGTGCCAGCAGCTCGCCCTCGGGCCTGTCCTACAATGAGCAGTTCTTC
TRBV7-6,TRBJ1-6,-,15,-,CASSLGSRMGSPLHF,TGTGCCAGCAGCCTAGGGAGCCGCATGGGTTCACCCCTCCACTTT
TRBV5-1,TRBJ1-5,TRBD1,17,once,CASSLGTGGQGNQPQHF,TGCGCCAGCAGCTTAGGGACAGGGGGCCAGGGCAATCAGCCCCAGCATTTT
TRBV7-6,TRBJ2-2,-,15,-,CASSLVTGRTGELFF,TGTGCCAGCAGCTTGGTAACAGGGAGAACCGGGGAGCTGTTTTTT
TRBV28,TRBJ2-7,TRBD1,13,-,CATNPGQGYEQYF,TGTGCCACCAACCCGGGACAGGGATACGAGCAGTACTTC
TRBV5-1,TRBJ2-5,-,15,-,CASSLGMGPQETQYF,TGCGCCAGCAGCTTGGGTATGGGACCCCAAGAGACCCAGTACTTC
TRBV5-6,TRBJ2-3,TRBD1,16,-,CASSPGTGQRADTQYF,TGTGCCAGCAGCCCTGGGACAGGCCAAAGGGCAGATACGCAGTATTTT
TRBV5-1,TRBJ2-3,-,16,-,CASSLNGEISTDTQYF,TGCGCCAGCAGCCTGAATGGGGAGATTAGCACAGATACGCAGTATTTT
TRBV10-3,TRBJ2-7,TRBD2,15,-,CAISELAGGRGEQYF,TGTGCCATCAGTGAACTAGCGGGGGGCCGGGGCGAGCAGTACTTC
TRBV19,TRBJ2-5,-,15,-,CASSTQGVVQETQYF,TGTGCCAGTAGTACCCAAGGGGTAGTCCAAGAGACCCAGTACTTC
TRBV10-3,TRBJ1-3,-,15,-,CAISESSDAGNTIYF,TGTGCCATCAGTGAAAGCTCCGATGCTGGAAACACCATATATTTT
TRBV29-1,TRBJ2-3,TRBD1,17,-,CSATAPAGTGSTDTQYF,TGCAGCGCAACTGCTCCCGCCGGGACAGGCAGCACAGATACGCAGTATTTT
TRBV14,TRBJ2-7,TRBD1,13,once,CASSPGQGGEQYF,TGTGCCAGCAGCCCGGGACAGGGTGGCGAGCAGTACTTC
TRBV10-3,TRBJ2-3,-,14,-,CAISRQDNTDTQYF,TGTGCCATCAGCCGACAGGATAACACAGATACGCAGTATTTT
TRBV6-5,TRBJ2-3,TRBD2,16,-,CASSSSQRGLADTQYF,TGTGCCAGCAGTTCGAGCCAGCGGGGTCTGGCAGATACGCAGTATTTT
TRBV19,TRBJ1-5,-,13,-,CASSIGRDQPQHF,TGTGCCAGTAGTATCGGGAGGGATCAGCCCCAGCATTTT
TRBV19,TRBJ1-6,TRBD1,18,-,CASSIGRAGGSYNSPLHF,TGTGCCAGTAGTATAGGCCGGGCAGGGGGCTCCTATAATTCACCCCTCCACTTT
TRBV7-9,TRBJ2-5,-,14,once,CASSPGTFQETQYF,TGTGCCAGCAGCCCTGGGACTTTTCAAGAGACCCAGTACTTC
TRBV9,TRBJ1-6,TRBD1,16,-,CASSVVGTGDNSPLHF,TGTGCCAGCAGCGTAGTTGGGACAGGCGATAATTCACCCCTCCACTTT
TRBV14,TRBJ1-3,-,14,-,CASSRATSGNTIYF,TGTGCCAGCAGCCGAGCCACCTCTGGAAACACCATATATTTT
TRBV11-1,TRBJ2-2,-,12,-,CASSLGPGELFF,TGTGCCAGCAGCCTAGGACCCGGGGAGCTGTTTTTT
TRBV7-9,TRBJ2-5,-,11,once,CASSTGETQYF,TGTGCCAGCAGCACCGGAGAGACCCAGTACTTC
TRBV4-3,TRBJ1-1,-,14,-,CASSHTTVNTEAFF,TGCGCCAGCAGCCATACGACAGTGAACACTGAAGCTTTCTTT
TRBV5-1,TRBJ1-2,TRBD1,16,-,CASSTGTGNTAYGYTF,TGCGCCAGCAGCACGGGGACAGGGAATACGGCATATGGCTACACCTTC